The 26 T cell receptor beta chains presented below share a single source sample, sequenced in a study of identical twins. Each CDR3 protein is one row after TCRdb ran MiXCR on the 5' RACE reads. Seen here are about 520,000 distinct CDR3 sequences, 20% to 25% observed once, and the top ten hold 0.91%. These sequences were also reported in another study, on T cells expressing NK-cell markers.

The sequencing input was CD4+ T cells sorted from blood. The receptors shown here come from a woman aged 18 to 35 in good health.

Many counts were recorded for this clonotype. The chain couples TRBV5-1 to TRBJ2-7, with 10 bases aligning to TRBD2. CDR3 length equals 15 residues. With 1 base clipped from V and 3 bases from J, the junction kept 4 bases outside the gene matches. The germline V gene has CDR1 SGHRS and CDR2 YFSETQ. CDR3 in DNA: TGCGCCAGCAGCTTGTTACTAGCGGGGAACTACGAGCAGTACTTC. The encoded protein is CASSLLLAGNYEQYF.

This clonotype has more than one count but fewer than ten. J is TRBJ2-1 and V is TRBV5-1; TRBD1 aligns across 7 bases. CDR3 length: 15 residues. V lost 3 bases, J lost 4 bases, and 7 bases stayed unmatched. CDR1 SGHRS and CDR2 YFSETQ come from the germline V gene. CDR3 in amino acids: CASSSDRAIYNEQFF. CDR3 sequence (DNA): TGCGCCAGCAGCTCCGACAGGGCAATATACAATGAGCAGTTCTTC.

The chain joins TRBV6-5 to TRBJ1-1; 8 bases map to TRBD1. The CDR3 totals 14 residues. Germline CDR1 reads MNHEY; CDR2 reads SVGAGI. J lost 1 base, V lost 5 bases, and 3 bases had no gene match. CDR3 protein: CASSLQGENTEAFF. CDR3 coding DNA: TGTGCCAGCAGTCTACAGGGGGAGAACACTGAAGCTTTCTTT.

The CDR3 coding sequence is TGCGCCAGCAGTCAAATTTACACCCGGGGAGGTTCTGAAGCTTTCTTT. Protein: CASSQIYTRGGSEAFF. The chain recombines TRBV23-1 with TRBJ1-1; D gene unclear. Being an ORF, TRBV23-1 has a function that is uncertain. The V and J ends lost 2 bases and 6 bases respectively, with 19 bases between them. This CDR3 has 16 residues.

V usage is TRBV7-9 and J usage is TRBJ1-3; no clear D gene. The germline gives CDR1 SEHNR, CDR2 FQNEAQ (reference sequence). The CDR3 loop spans 11 amino acids. V was clipped by 3 bases and J by 8 bases, with 5 bases between them. CDR3 sequence: CASSLKDTIYF. CDR3 nucleotide sequence: TGTGCCAGCAGCTTGAAGGACACCATATATTTT.

This clonotype was counted a few times. The rearrangement uses TRBV5-6 and TRBJ1-5; no reliable D call. The V end lost 4 bases, the J end lost 5 bases, and 13 bases lay between the germline ends. The germline CDR1 and CDR2 sequences are SGHDT and YYEEEE. This CDR3 is built from 14 residues. In DNA form, the CDR3 reads TGTGCCAGCAGCCGCAGCTTGACTCATCAGCCCCAGCATTTT. As protein: CASSRSLTHQPQHF.

This sequence joins TRBV2 and TRBJ2-7, with D perhaps TRBD2 (5 bases). Trimming left V 7 bases short and J 2 bases short, with 6 bases between. Per the germline V gene, CDR1 is SNHLY and CDR2 is FYNNEI. This CDR3 has 11 residues. Written as DNA, the CDR3 is TGTGCCAGCACGGAGGCCTACGAGCAGTACTTC. This encodes CASTEAYEQYF.

This clonotype was detected a few times. CDR3 sequence: CASSPWGGGGSSYEQYF. CDR3 DNA: TGTGCCAGCAGTCCCTGGGGGGGCGGGGGGTCGTCCTACGAGCAGTACTTC. The chain couples TRBV6-1 to TRBJ2-7; 8 bases align to TRBD2. Germline assignment: CDR1 MNHNS and CDR2 SASEGT. V lost 5 bases, J lost 1 base, and 13 bases stayed unmatched. The CDR3 is made up of 17 amino acids.

In its sample, this clonotype was seen a few times. The CDR3 DNA reads as TGTGCCAGCAGCTTAGGCGCTAGACAGAGCAATCAGCCCCAGCATTTT. Translated, it gives CASSLGARQSNQPQHF. The V call is TRBV7-2, the J call TRBJ1-5, with a weak D call TRBD1 (5 bases). Trimming left V 1 base short and J 1 base short, with 11 bases between. Germline V gene lookup returns CDR1 SGHTA and CDR2 FQGNSA. The CDR3 is 16 amino acids.

The table lists this clonotype with a few counts. The rearrangement uses TRBV10-3 and TRBJ2-3; D is possibly TRBD2 (5 bases). V was shortened by 0 bases and J by 5 bases, with 9 bases between the two germline ends. CDR3 size: 14 residues. The germline V gene encodes CDR1 ENHRY and CDR2 SYGVKD. CDR3 sequence reads: CAISESTGKDTQYF. CDR3 nucleotide sequence: TGTGCCATCAGTGAGTCGACGGGGAAAGATACGCAGTATTTT.

This clonotype was seen only a few times. V is TRBV20-1 and J is TRBJ1-1; D gene unclear. Germline-derived CDR1 and CDR2 are DFQATT and SNEGSKA (reference sequence). The CDR3 is made up of 16 amino acids. Trimming shortened V by 2 bases and J by 0 bases, and 16 bases separated the two germline ends. The CDR3 nucleotides read TGCAGTGCTAGACTTCTAGGACTGCTCATGAACACTGAAGCTTTCTTT. Translated, it gives CSARLLGLLMNTEAFF.

V is TRBV5-1 and J is TRBJ2-6, with unresolved D. Germline V gene sequence: CDR1 SGHRS, CDR2 YFSETQ. There are 19 residues in the CDR3. With 0 bases removed from V and 0 bases from J, the gap between germline ends came to 16 bases. The CDR3 spells CASSLATVYTYSGANVLTF. The DNA of the CDR3 is TGCGCCAGCAGCTTGGCGACGGTTTATACGTACTCTGGGGCCAACGTCCTGACTTTC.

This clonotype was found many times. The rearrangement uses TRBV6-2 or TRBV6-3 and TRBJ2-1; 7 nucleotides line up with TRBD1. This CDR3 has 17 residues. With V trimmed by 2 bases and J by 7 bases, 14 bases remained unmatched. Germline values: CDR1 MNHEY, CDR2 SVGEGT. CDR3 in amino acids: CASSYGPTGLVLNEQFF. The CDR3 DNA sequence: TGTGCCAGCAGTTACGGCCCGACAGGGTTGGTCTTGAATGAGCAGTTCTTC.

The chain joins TRBV2 to TRBJ1-1; D possibly corresponds to TRBD1 (6 bases). The CDR3 runs to 14 residues. Trimming removed 11 bases from V and 5 bases from J, with 21 bases in between. Germline V lookup: CDR1 SNHLY, CDR2 FYNNEI. The CDR3 here is CACLRGGRRTEAFF. DNA of the CDR3: TGTGCCTGCCTCCGAGGGGGGCGTCGGACTGAAGCTTTCTTT. Full variable domain (missing parts from reference TRBV2 and TRBJ1-1): EPEVTQTPSHQVTQMGQEVILRCVPISNHLYFYWYRQILGQKVEFLVSFYNNEISEKSEIFDDQFSVERPDGSNFTLKIRSTKLEDSAMYFCACLRGGRRTEAFFGQGTRLTVV.

The CDR3 bases are TGTGCCAGCAGGCTAACAGGTTACCATTCACCCCTCCACTTT. Translation: CASRLTGYHSPLHF. The chain joins TRBV12-3 or TRBV12-4 to TRBJ1-6; D is perhaps TRBD1 (5 bases). Trimming shortened V by 6 bases and J by 8 bases, and 14 bases separated the two germline ends. The CDR3 spans 14 residues.

This chain links TRBV5-5 with TRBJ2-5; D is unresolved. The germline V gene has CDR1 SGHKS and CDR2 YYEKEE (reference sequence). Trimming took off 5 bases at V and 7 bases at J, with 12 bases between the two ends. CDR3 length: 12 amino acids. The CDR3 is CASRGTSRTQYF. CDR3 DNA: TGTGCCAGCAGGGGCACCTCAAGGACCCAGTACTTC.

A few counts support this clonotype. V usage is TRBV7-3 and J usage is TRBJ1-2; no firm D call. The CDR3 totals 14 residues. V was pared by 4 bases and J by 7 bases, with 16 bases between. CDR1 SGHTA and CDR2 FQGTGA come from the germline V gene. The CDR3 DNA is TGTGCCAGCAGCTGGCGGGCAGCCGGGAGTGGCTACACCTTC. Translated, it gives CASSWRAAGSGYTF. The whole variable domain, remainder taken from reference TRBV7-3 and TRBJ1-2, is GAGVSQTPSNKVTEKGKYVELRCDPISGHTALYWYRQSLGQGPEFLIYFQGTGAADDSGLPNDRFFAVRPEGSVSTLKIQRTERGDSAVYLCASSWRAAGSGYTFGSGTRLTVV.

V gene TRBV6-5 combines with J gene TRBJ2-7; TRBD2 agrees at 7 bases. CDR1 and CDR2 (germline): MNHEY, SVGAGI. The CDR3 loop spans 11 amino acids. V gave up 7 bases and J gave up 10 bases; unmatched junction bases: 7. The CDR3 DNA reads TGTGCCAGCACCTCTGGAGCGGGACAGTACTTC. Residues: CASTSGAGQYF.

The J gene is TRBJ1-4, the V gene TRBV9; D remains ambiguous. V was clipped by 0 bases and J by 8 bases, with 11 bases between them. CDR1 is SGDLS and CDR2 is YYNGEE in the germline V gene. The CDR3 length is 14 residues. The CDR3 protein is CASSVADIREKLFF. The CDR3 nucleotides read TGTGCCAGCAGCGTAGCCGACATTCGGGAAAAACTGTTTTTT.

The J gene is TRBJ1-4, the V gene TRBV20-1; TRBD1 is a possible D gene (5 bases). The CDR3 is 14 residues long. V lost 3 bases, J lost 3 bases, and 11 bases lay in between. Germline assignment: CDR1 DFQATT and CDR2 SNEGSKA (reference sequence). CDR3 in amino acids: CSASRQSSNEKLFF. Here the CDR3 DNA reads TGCAGTGCTAGTAGACAGAGTTCTAATGAAAAACTGTTTTTT.

This clonotype was counted ten times or more. The CDR3 is CSAGGGTGVNIQYF. The CDR3 DNA follows: TGCAGTGCTGGGGGCGGGACAGGGGTAAACATTCAGTACTTC. The chain combines TRBV20-1 with TRBJ2-4; 10 bases map to TRBD1. V dropped 5 bases and J dropped 6; count of bases not matched to a gene: 7. Germline CDR1 DFQATT, CDR2 SNEGSKA (reference sequence). The CDR3 covers 14 residues.

The V call is TRBV3-1, the J call TRBJ2-2, with 8 bases lining up with TRBD1. Germline values: CDR1 LGHDT, CDR2 YNNKEL (reference sequence). J gave up 8 bases and V 6 bases, and 14 bases lay outside the gene matches. The CDR3 contains 16 residues. The CDR3 reads CASRRTGMGYVGELFF. DNA of the CDR3: TGTGCCAGCAGACGGACAGGGATGGGTTATGTGGGGGAGCTGTTTTTT.

V gene TRBV3-1 combines with J gene TRBJ2-1; D call uncertain. This CDR3 comprises 15 residues. V lost 5 bases to trimming and J lost 0 bases, with 11 bases between them. Germline V gene sequence: CDR1 LGHDT, CDR2 YNNKEL (reference sequence). The CDR3 region is CASSIEPSSYNEQFF. The CDR3 bases are TGTGCCAGCAGCATTGAACCGAGCTCCTACAATGAGCAGTTCTTC.

This chain uses TRBV20-1 with TRBJ1-5; a weak D match, TRBD1 (6 bases). From germline, CDR1 is DFQATT and CDR2 SNEGSKA (reference sequence). The CDR3 has 13 residues. Trimming took 7 bases from V and 6 from J, leaving 16 bases between them. In DNA, the CDR3 is TGCAGTGGGGGCGGGGGGGCAGGTCAGCCCCAGCATTTT. Translating gives CSGGGGAGQPQHF.

The gene calls are TRBV2 and TRBJ2-1; D gene ambiguous. The CDR3 contains 11 residues. V gave up 11 bases and J gave up 5 bases, with 10 bases separating them. The V gene's germline CDR1 is SNHLY and CDR2 FYNNEI. In DNA form, the CDR3 reads TGTGCCGGCGCTAGTCACAATGAGCAGTTCTTC. Translating it yields CAGASHNEQFF.

The DNA for the CDR3 is TGTGCCAGAAGCCATGGGACAGGGTGGCGCCTCGCGCCACACGAGCAGTACTTC. Encoded protein: CARSHGTGWRLAPHEQYF. The chain uses TRBV5-3 and TRBJ2-7, with TRBD1 matching 9 bases. TRBV5-3 is flagged as an ORF with uncertain function. The CDR3 runs to 18 residues. V shed 4 bases and J 5 bases; nucleotides not matched to a gene: 19.